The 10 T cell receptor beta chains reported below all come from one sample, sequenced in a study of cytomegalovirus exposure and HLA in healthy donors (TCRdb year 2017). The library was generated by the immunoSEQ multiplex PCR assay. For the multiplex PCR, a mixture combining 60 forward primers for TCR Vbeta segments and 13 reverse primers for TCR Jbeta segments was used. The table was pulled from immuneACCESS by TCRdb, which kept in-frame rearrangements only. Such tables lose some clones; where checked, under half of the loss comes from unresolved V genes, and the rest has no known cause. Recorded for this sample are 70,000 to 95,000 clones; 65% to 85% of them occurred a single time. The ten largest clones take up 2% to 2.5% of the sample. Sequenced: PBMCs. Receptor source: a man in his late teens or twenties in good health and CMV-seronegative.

CDR3 sequence reads: CASSYATGHTGELFF. CDR3 sequence (DNA): TGTGCCAGCAGTTACGCTACAGGGCACACCGGGGAGCTGTTTTTT. The chain combines TRBV6-5 with TRBJ2-2; possible D gene TRBD1, 6 bases. The CDR3 covers 15 residues. Trimming shortened V by 2 bases and J by 3 bases, and 10 bases separated the two germline ends. The germline gives CDR1 MNHEY, CDR2 SVGAGI.

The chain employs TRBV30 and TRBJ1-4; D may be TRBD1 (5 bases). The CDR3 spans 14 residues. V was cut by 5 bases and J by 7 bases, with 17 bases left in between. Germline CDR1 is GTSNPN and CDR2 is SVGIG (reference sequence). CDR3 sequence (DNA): TGTGCCTGGTCTCCGGGAGGGGACGCTGAAAAACTGTTTTTT. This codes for CAWSPGGDAEKLFF.

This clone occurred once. The DNA for the CDR3 is TGTGCCAGCAGCGTAACATCGGGTGTAGCTTTCTTT. Protein product: CASSVTSGVAFF. J is TRBJ1-1 and V is TRBV9, with unresolved D. Trimming stripped 1 base from V and 10 bases from J, with 11 bases between. The CDR3 sequence is 12 residues long. CDR1 and CDR2 from the germline V gene are SGDLS and YYNGEE.

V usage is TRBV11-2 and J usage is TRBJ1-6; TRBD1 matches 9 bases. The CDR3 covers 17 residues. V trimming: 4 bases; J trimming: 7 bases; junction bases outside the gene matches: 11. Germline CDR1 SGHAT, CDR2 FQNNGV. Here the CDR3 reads CASSSMLQGAFNSPLHF. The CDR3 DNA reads TGTGCCAGCAGCTCAATGTTACAGGGGGCTTTCAATTCACCCCTCCACTTT. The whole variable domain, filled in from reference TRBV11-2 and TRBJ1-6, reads EAGVAQSPRYKIIEKRQSVAFWCNPISGHATLYWYQQILGQGPKLLIQFQNNGVVDDSQLPKDRFSAERLKGVDSTLKIQPAKLEDSAVYLCASSSMLQGAFNSPLHFGNGTRLTVT.

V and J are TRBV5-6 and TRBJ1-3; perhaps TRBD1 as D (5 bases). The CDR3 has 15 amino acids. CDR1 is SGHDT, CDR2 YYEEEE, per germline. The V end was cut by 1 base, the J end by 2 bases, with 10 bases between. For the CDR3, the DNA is TGTGCCAGCAGCTTGAGGTCGACAGCTGGAAACACCATATATTTT. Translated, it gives CASSLRSTAGNTIYF.

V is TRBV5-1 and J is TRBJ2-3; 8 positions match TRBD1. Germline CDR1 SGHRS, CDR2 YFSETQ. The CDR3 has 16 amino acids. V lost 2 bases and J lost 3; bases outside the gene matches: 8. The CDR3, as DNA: TGCGCCAGCAGCTTAAGACCGACAGGGGTTACAGATACGCAGTATTTT. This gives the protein CASSLRPTGVTDTQYF.

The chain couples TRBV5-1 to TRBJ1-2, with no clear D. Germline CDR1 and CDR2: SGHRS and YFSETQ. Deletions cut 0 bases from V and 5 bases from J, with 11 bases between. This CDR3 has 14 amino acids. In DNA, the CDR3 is TGCGCCAGCAGCTTGGGGGCCAGCCAGTATGGCTACACCTTC. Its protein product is CASSLGASQYGYTF.

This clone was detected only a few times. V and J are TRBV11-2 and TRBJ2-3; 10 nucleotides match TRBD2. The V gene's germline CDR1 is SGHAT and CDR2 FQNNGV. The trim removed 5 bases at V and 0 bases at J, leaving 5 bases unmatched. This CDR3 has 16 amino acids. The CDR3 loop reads CASSLLAGRSTDTQYF. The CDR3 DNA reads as TGTGCCAGCAGCCTACTAGCGGGGAGAAGCACAGATACGCAGTATTTT.

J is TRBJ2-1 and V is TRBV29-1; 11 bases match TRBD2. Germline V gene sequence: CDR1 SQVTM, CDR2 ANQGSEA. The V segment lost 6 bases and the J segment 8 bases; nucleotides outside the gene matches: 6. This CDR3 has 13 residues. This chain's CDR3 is CSVPSGGWDEQFF. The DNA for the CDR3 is TGCAGCGTCCCTAGCGGGGGGTGGGATGAGCAGTTCTTC.

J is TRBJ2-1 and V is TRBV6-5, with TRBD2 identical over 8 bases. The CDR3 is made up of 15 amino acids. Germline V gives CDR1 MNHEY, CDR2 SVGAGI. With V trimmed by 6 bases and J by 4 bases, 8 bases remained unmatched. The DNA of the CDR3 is TGTGCCAGCAGCTACCCGGGGGGGCAATACAATGAGCAGTTCTTC. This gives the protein CASSYPGGQYNEQFF.